What follows are 22 T cell receptor beta chains derived from one specimen sequenced in a study of siplizumab effects on memory and regulatory T cells. Generated by immunoSEQ multiplex PCR, the TCRdb table keeps only in-frame clones and is missing some. The sample includes over 80,000 clones, roughly 94% of them seen just once. The specimen was non-Treg CD4+ T cells sorted from blood. The receptors here all came from a human donor in good health.

The chain uses TRBV7-8 and TRBJ1-4; possibly TRBD1 for D (5 bases). V lost 8 bases to trimming and J lost 10 bases, with 23 bases between them. Germline CDR1 SGHVS, CDR2 FQNEAQ. This CDR3 is 15 amino acids long. CDR3 in amino acids: CASGVSGTLRGKLFF. DNA for the CDR3: TGTGCCAGCGGGGTCTCCGGGACTCTAAGGGGAAAACTGTTTTTT. Drawing the rest from reference TRBV7-8 and TRBJ1-4, the complete variable domain is GAGVSQSPRYKVAKRGQDVALRCDPISGHVSLFWYQQALGQGPEFLTYFQNEAQLDKSGLPSDRFFAERPEGSVSTLKIQRTQQEDSAVYLCASGVSGTLRGKLFFGSGTQLSVL.

The chain has TRBV5-1 and TRBJ2-3; TRBD1 aligns across 9 bases. Germline V gives CDR1 SGHRS, CDR2 YFSETQ. This CDR3 spans 17 amino acids. V was pared by 0 bases and J by 2 bases, with 7 bases of the junction left unmatched. The CDR3 sequence: CASSLGPGTGSTDTQYF. The CDR3 nucleotides are TGCGCCAGCAGCTTGGGTCCCGGGACAGGGTCCACAGATACGCAGTATTTT.

The chain has TRBV18 and TRBJ2-1; D not resolved. With 7 bases removed from V and 5 bases from J, the gap between germline ends came to 9 bases. Germline CDR1 and CDR2: KGHSH and LQKENI. The CDR3 is 12 residues long. The CDR3 coding sequence is TGTGCCAGCTTCCGGGTGGACAATGAGCAGTTCTTC. Translating it yields CASFRVDNEQFF.

The V and J genes are TRBV7-9 and TRBJ2-7; D ambiguous. Trimming left V 2 bases short and J 3 bases short, with 11 bases between. Germline V gene lookup returns CDR1 SEHNR and CDR2 FQNEAQ (reference sequence). The CDR3 covers 14 residues. CDR3: CASSLLGVFYEQYF. Here the CDR3 DNA reads TGTGCCAGCAGCTTACTAGGAGTTTTCTACGAGCAGTACTTC.

The V call is TRBV6-1, the J call TRBJ2-3, with 8 positions matching TRBD2. V lost 5 bases and J lost 1; bases outside the gene matches: 5. The CDR3 is made up of 15 amino acids. Germline V gene data show CDR1 as MNHNS and CDR2 as SASEGT. The CDR3 sequence: CASSPSTSGTDTQYF. DNA for the CDR3: TGTGCCAGCAGTCCTTCGACTAGCGGCACAGATACGCAGTATTTT.

V usage is TRBV29-1 and J usage is TRBJ1-3; no clear D. The germline V gene has CDR1 SQVTM and CDR2 ANQGSEA. With 4 bases removed from V and 0 bases from J, the gap between germline ends came to 7 bases. The CDR3 covers 13 residues. In nucleotides, the CDR3 is TGCAGCGTTGCTCCATTCTCTGGAAACACCATATATTTT. Translation gives CSVAPFSGNTIYF.

The chain carries TRBV28 and TRBJ2-1, with D perhaps TRBD1 or TRBD2 (5 bases each). V lost 6 bases to trimming and J lost 0 bases, with 18 bases between them. The CDR3 has 17 residues. The germline V gene has CDR1 MDHEN and CDR2 SYDVKM. The CDR3 loop is CASRPSSWGSSYNEQFF. CDR3 DNA: TGTGCCAGCAGGCCTTCTAGTTGGGGGAGCTCCTACAATGAGCAGTTCTTC.

The chain is built from TRBV28 and TRBJ1-6; weak D call: TRBD1 (5 bases). CDR3 length equals 14 residues. Trimming cost V 3 bases and J 6 bases, with 9 bases left between them. Germline V gene lookup returns CDR1 MDHEN and CDR2 SYDVKM. The CDR3 region has the DNA TGTGCCAGCAGTTTCGACAGCGTTAATTCACCCCTCCACTTT. Protein product: CASSFDSVNSPLHF.

The chain links TRBV5-1 to TRBJ1-6; TRBD1 matches at 7 bases. This CDR3 has 13 amino acids. Germline CDR1 is SGHRS and CDR2 is YFSETQ. V trimming: 7 bases; J trimming: 8 bases; junction bases outside the gene matches: 6. The CDR3, as DNA: TGCGCCAGCGGCCGGGACAGAGATTCACCCCTCCACTTT. Translated, it gives CASGRDRDSPLHF.

The genes are TRBV6-1 and TRBJ1-1; D ambiguous. Per germline, CDR1 MNHNS and CDR2 SASEGT. V dropped 6 bases and J dropped 7 bases, with 9 bases sitting between them. This CDR3 comprises 11 residues. CDR3 DNA sequence: TGTGCCAGCAGGGGTCGGGTTGAAGCTTTCTTT. Protein: CASRGRVEAFF.

This chain uses TRBV18 with TRBJ1-5; D is ambiguous. The V and J ends lost 5 bases and 3 bases respectively, with 8 bases between them. In germline, CDR1 is KGHSH, CDR2 LQKENI. This CDR3 has 13 residues. The CDR3 coding sequence is TGTGCCAGCTCAGGAGGGCTCAATCAGCCCCAGCATTTT. The encoded protein is CASSGGLNQPQHF.

Only one count was recorded for this clone. V is TRBV9 and J is TRBJ2-1, with 7 bases lining up with TRBD1. V shed 0 bases and J 9 bases; nucleotides not matched to a gene: 0. The length of the CDR3 is 12 residues. Germline CDR1 is SGDLS and CDR2 is YYNGEE. CDR3: CASSVGQGEQFF. DNA of the CDR3: TGTGCCAGCAGCGTAGGACAGGGTGAGCAGTTCTTC. The full variable domain, with the rest looked up from reference TRBV9 and TRBJ2-1, is DSGVTQTPKHLITATGQRVTLRCSPRSGDLSVYWYQQSLDQGLQFLIQYYNGEERAKGNILERFSAQQFPDLHSELNLSSLELGDSALYFCASSVGQGEQFFGPGTRLTVL.

This chain joins TRBV2 and TRBJ2-1; no clear D gene. Trimming took off 5 bases at V and 7 bases at J, with 27 bases between the two ends. In germline, CDR1 is SNHLY, CDR2 FYNNEI. The CDR3 covers 18 residues. This CDR3 reads CASSTPNSWRLPGNEQFF. The CDR3 DNA follows: TGTGCCAGCAGTACCCCAAATAGTTGGCGCCTGCCTGGGAATGAGCAGTTCTTC. Using reference TRBV2 and TRBJ2-1 for the parts outside the CDR3, the full variable domain is EPEVTQTPSHQVTQMGQEVILRCVPISNHLYFYWYRQILGQKVEFLVSFYNNEISEKSEIFDDQFSVERPDGSNFTLKIRSTKLEDSAMYFCASSTPNSWRLPGNEQFFGPGTRLTVL.

The rearrangement joins TRBV6-4 to TRBJ2-7, with D unresolved. The germline CDR1 and CDR2 sequences are MRHNA and SNTAGT. CDR3 size: 16 residues. Trimming stripped 6 bases from V and 0 bases from J, with 18 bases between. The CDR3, as DNA: TGTGCCAGCAGATCCCCGGGCCGTACCCTCTCCTACGAGCAGTACTTC. This sequence encodes CASRSPGRTLSYEQYF.

The chain links TRBV5-4 to TRBJ1-6; D not certain. Trimming shortened V by 2 bases and J by 5 bases, and 8 bases separated the two germline ends. The germline gives CDR1 SGHNT, CDR2 YYREEE (reference sequence). The CDR3 runs 14 residues. CDR3 sequence: CASSFRTDNSPLHF. The DNA of the CDR3 is TGTGCCAGCAGCTTTCGGACGGATAATTCACCCCTCCACTTT.

The rearrangement links TRBV6-5 to TRBJ1-1; 7 bases map to TRBD1. CDR1 MNHEY and CDR2 SVGAGI come from the germline V gene. CDR3 length: 13 amino acids. Germline trimming cut 7 bases from V and 0 bases from J; bases unmatched to any gene: 2. The CDR3 spells CASTGQLNTEAFF. The CDR3 DNA is TGTGCCAGCACGGGACAGCTGAACACTGAAGCTTTCTTT.

The chain uses TRBV2 and TRBJ2-7, with TRBD2 identical over 12 bases. V lost 4 bases, J lost 5 bases, and 9 bases stayed unmatched. The germline V gene encodes CDR1 SNHLY and CDR2 FYNNEI. The CDR3 covers 16 residues. The CDR3 protein is CASSATLTSGGNEQYF. CDR3 bases: TGTGCCAGCAGTGCTACCCTGACTAGCGGGGGAAACGAGCAGTACTTC.

CDR3 nucleotide sequence: TGTGCCAGCAGCTTGCGAACACTAGCGAAAACTACGGGGCAGTACTTC. Its translation is CASSLRTLAKTTGQYF. This rearrangement joins TRBV5-4 to TRBJ2-7; 7 positions agree with TRBD2. Losses at the gene ends were 1 base for V and 9 bases for J; bases not matched to a gene: 16. The CDR3 has 16 amino acids. Germline values: CDR1 SGHNT, CDR2 YYREEE (reference sequence).

This rearrangement joins TRBV19 to TRBJ1-3; D perhaps matches TRBD1 (6 bases). The CDR3 totals 13 residues. Trimming pared 4 bases from V and 8 bases from J, leaving 12 bases between. Germline lookup yields CDR1 LNHDA and CDR2 SQIVND (reference sequence). The CDR3 region is CASSTTGSHTIYF. CDR3 coding DNA: TGTGCCAGTAGTACGACAGGCAGCCACACCATATATTTT.

This chain uses TRBV12-5 with TRBJ1-1, with unresolved D. Germline values: CDR1 LGHNT, CDR2 FRNRAP. V shed 0 bases and J shed 4 bases, with 21 bases lying between them. The CDR3 extends over 18 amino acids. CDR3 DNA: TGTGCTAGTGGTTTGGTCGAAATAGGGCAGTCGTTAAGCACTGAAGCTTTCTTT. Translation gives CASGLVEIGQSLSTEAFF.

This chain uses TRBV5-1 with TRBJ2-2, with 7 nucleotides matching TRBD2. This CDR3 has 15 residues. The V segment lost 1 base and the J segment 5 bases; nucleotides outside the gene matches: 5. The germline V gene has CDR1 SGHRS and CDR2 YFSETQ. This CDR3 is CASSLSGLSTGELFF. The CDR3 nucleotides are TGCGCCAGCAGCTTGTCGGGACTAAGTACCGGGGAGCTGTTTTTT.

The chain couples TRBV6-1 to TRBJ2-7, with D uncertain. The V end lost 7 bases, the J end lost 7 bases, and 11 bases lay between the germline ends. Germline V gene data show CDR1 as MNHNS and CDR2 as SASEGT. This CDR3 is 11 amino acids long. The CDR3 region is CASKLDREQYF. The DNA for the CDR3 is TGTGCCAGCAAACTCGACCGGGAGCAGTACTTC.